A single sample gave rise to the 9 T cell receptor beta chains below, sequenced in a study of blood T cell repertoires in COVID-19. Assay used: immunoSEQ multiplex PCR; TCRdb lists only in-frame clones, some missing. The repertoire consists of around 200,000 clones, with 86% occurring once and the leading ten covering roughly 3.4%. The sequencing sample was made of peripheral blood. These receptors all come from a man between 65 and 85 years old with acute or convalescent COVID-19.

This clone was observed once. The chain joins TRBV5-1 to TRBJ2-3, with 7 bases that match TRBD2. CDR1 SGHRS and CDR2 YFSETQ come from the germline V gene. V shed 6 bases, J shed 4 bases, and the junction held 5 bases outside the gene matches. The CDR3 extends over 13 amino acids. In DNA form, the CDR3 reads TGCGCCAGCACCCTAGCGGCATCAGATACGCAGTATTTT. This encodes CASTLAASDTQYF.

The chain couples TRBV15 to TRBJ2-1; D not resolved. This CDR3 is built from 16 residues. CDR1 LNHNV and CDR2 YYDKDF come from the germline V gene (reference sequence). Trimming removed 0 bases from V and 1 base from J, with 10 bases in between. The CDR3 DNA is TGTGCCACCAGCAGAGATAGTCCTCGTTCCTACAATGAGCAGTTCTTC. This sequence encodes CATSRDSPRSYNEQFF.

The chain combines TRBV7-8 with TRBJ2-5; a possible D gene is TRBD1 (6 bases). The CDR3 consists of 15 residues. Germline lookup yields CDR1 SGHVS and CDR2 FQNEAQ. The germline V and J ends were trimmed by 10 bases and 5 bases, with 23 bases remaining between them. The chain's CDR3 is CATHTGNRVLETQYF. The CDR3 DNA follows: TGTGCCACCCACACCGGGAACAGGGTCTTGGAGACCCAGTACTTC.

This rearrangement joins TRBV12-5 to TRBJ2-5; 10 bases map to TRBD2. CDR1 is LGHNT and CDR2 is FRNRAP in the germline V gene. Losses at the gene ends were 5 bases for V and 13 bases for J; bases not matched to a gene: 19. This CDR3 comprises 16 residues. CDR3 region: CASGAPRIGLAAPRYF. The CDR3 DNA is TGTGCTAGTGGTGCCCCCCGGATTGGACTAGCGGCCCCAAGGTACTTC.

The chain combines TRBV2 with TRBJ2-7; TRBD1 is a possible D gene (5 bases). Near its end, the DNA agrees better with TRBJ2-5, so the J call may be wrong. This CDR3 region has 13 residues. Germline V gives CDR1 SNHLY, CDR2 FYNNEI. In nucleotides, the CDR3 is TGTGCCAGCACCCTGGGGCTAGAAGAGACCCAGTACTTC. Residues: CASTLGLEETQYF.

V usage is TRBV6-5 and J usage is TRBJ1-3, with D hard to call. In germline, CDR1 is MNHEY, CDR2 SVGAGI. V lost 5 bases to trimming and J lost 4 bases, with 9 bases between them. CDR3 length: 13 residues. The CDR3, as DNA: TGTGCCAGCAGTACCGAAAGCGGAAACACCATATATTTT. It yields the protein CASSTESGNTIYF.

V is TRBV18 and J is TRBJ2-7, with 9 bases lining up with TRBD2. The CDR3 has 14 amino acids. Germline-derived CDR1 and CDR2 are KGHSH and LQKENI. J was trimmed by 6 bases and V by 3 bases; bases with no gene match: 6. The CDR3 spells CASSPIAGEGEQYF. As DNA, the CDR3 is TGTGCCAGCTCACCTATAGCGGGAGAGGGCGAGCAGTACTTC.

The CDR3 loop reads CASSESAGGQEDTQYF. Written as DNA, the CDR3 is TGCGCCAGCAGTGAGTCGGCGGGAGGGCAGGAAGATACGCAGTATTTT. V and J are TRBV10-1 and TRBJ2-3; TRBD2 agrees at 9 bases. CDR3 length equals 16 residues. Germline V gene sequence: CDR1 WNHNN, CDR2 SYGVQD (reference sequence). The trim removed 0 bases at V and 5 bases at J, leaving 6 bases unmatched.

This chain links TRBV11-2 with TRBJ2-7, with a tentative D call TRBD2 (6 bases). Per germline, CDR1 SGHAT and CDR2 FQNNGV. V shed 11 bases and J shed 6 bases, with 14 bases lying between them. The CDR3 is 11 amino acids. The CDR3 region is CASKAGSEQYF. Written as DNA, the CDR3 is TGTGCCTCGAAGGCGGGGAGCGAGCAGTACTTC.